The T cell receptor beta chain described here comes from a study of cytomegalovirus exposure and HLA in healthy donors. PCR primers comprised 60 Vbeta and 13 Jbeta primers. The repertoire was sequenced with immunoSEQ multiplex PCR; TCRdb's copy has only in-frame clones and lacks some. The data hold approximately 150,000 clones, with 80% observed a single time. Regarding the study as a whole: Common viral pathogens seemed, in a later analysis, to connect with several of the most significant clusters. In a later analysis, TCR beta V- and J-gene trimming was associated with a missense DCLRE1C variant.

V lost 6 bases and J 5 bases, leaving 14 bases between the germline ends. CDR1 is SNHLY, CDR2 FYNNEI, per germline. The CDR3 has 14 residues. With respect to this clone: No antigen is known for it.

V usage is TRBV2 and J usage is TRBJ1-5; D is perhaps TRBD1 (5 bases). Sequencing was done on a sample of PBMCs. The sequence came from a woman in her thirties or forties in good health and CMV-seronegative. CDR3 nucleotide sequence: TGTGCCAGCAGAGGCACGGGGGAGTATCAGCCCCAGCATTTT. Protein product: CASRGTGEYQPQHF.